The 10 T cell receptor beta chains below were found in one sample sequenced in a study of cytomegalovirus exposure and HLA in healthy donors. A multiplex PCR was run with 60 Vbeta primers and 13 Jbeta primers. Sequencing used immunoSEQ multiplex PCR; TCRdb keeps in-frame clones, though not all of them. Counted here are some 190,000 clones, about three quarters occurring once; the ten biggest clones make up roughly 1.5%. The sequenced sample consisted of PBMCs. These receptors were taken from a man younger than 35 in good health and CMV-seronegative.

The chain uses TRBV29-1 and TRBJ2-7; D possibly corresponds to TRBD2 (8 bases). The CDR3 runs to 15 residues. Trimming cost V 2 bases and J 0 bases, with 14 bases left between them. Germline V gene lookup returns CDR1 SQVTM and CDR2 ANQGSEA. Here the CDR3 reads CSVERGLAGSYEQYF. The CDR3 DNA is TGCAGCGTTGAAAGGGGGCTAGCGGGCTCCTACGAGCAGTACTTC.

The chain has TRBV19 and TRBJ2-7; D ambiguous. The germline CDR1 and CDR2 sequences are LNHDA and SQIVND (reference sequence). V lost 4 bases, J lost 2 bases, and 21 bases lay in between. This CDR3 region has 17 residues. The CDR3 here is CASSTPPIAGAPYEQYF. As DNA, the CDR3 is TGTGCCAGTAGTACCCCCCCTATAGCCGGAGCTCCCTACGAGCAGTACTTC.

This chain joins TRBV27 and TRBJ1-2; 7 bases map to TRBD1. CDR1 MNHEY and CDR2 SMNVEV come from the germline V gene (reference sequence). The CDR3 sequence is 14 residues long. With V trimmed by 4 bases and J by 4 bases, 6 bases remained unmatched. The CDR3 here is CASSSRQGSYGYTF. The CDR3 region has the DNA TGTGCCAGCAGTTCCAGACAGGGAAGCTATGGCTACACCTTC.

The J gene is TRBJ1-2, the V gene TRBV5-4; D might be TRBD1 (5 bases). CDR1 SGHNT and CDR2 YYREEE come from the germline V gene (reference sequence). The CDR3 contains 12 residues. Trimming took 3 bases from V and 8 from J, leaving 11 bases between them. Written as DNA, the CDR3 is TGTGCCAGCAGCTCTTCAGGGAGGGGCTACACCTTC. Translation: CASSSSGRGYTF. Complete variable domain (other parts from reference TRBV5-4 and TRBJ1-2): ETGVTQSPTHLIKTRGQQVTLRCSSQSGHNTVSWYQQALGQGPQFIFQYYREEENGRGNFPPRFSGLQFPNYSSELNVNALELDDSALYLCASSSSGRGYTFGSGTRLTVV.

The rearrangement joins TRBV4-3 to TRBJ2-1; 7 bases are a match to TRBD2. From germline, CDR1 is LGHNA and CDR2 YSLEER. The V segment lost 2 bases and the J segment 0 bases; nucleotides outside the gene matches: 4. The CDR3 runs 16 residues. This CDR3 is CASSQLAGGSYNEQFF. As DNA, the CDR3 is TGCGCCAGCAGCCAATTAGCGGGTGGCTCCTACAATGAGCAGTTCTTC.

The chain is built from TRBV5-1 and TRBJ2-7, with 7 nucleotides matching TRBD1. The trim removed 0 bases at V and 6 bases at J, leaving 6 bases unmatched. Germline CDR1 SGHRS, CDR2 YFSETQ. The length of the CDR3 is 14 residues. In DNA, the CDR3 is TGCGCCAGCAGCTTGGGACAGGGCTCCACCGAGCAGTACTTC. Encoded protein: CASSLGQGSTEQYF.

This chain uses TRBV11-2 with TRBJ2-1; 10 nucleotides match TRBD2. The CDR3 sequence is 17 residues long. Germline CDR1 is SGHAT and CDR2 is FQNNGV. The V gene end was trimmed by 5 bases and the J gene end by 7 bases; junction bases not matched to a gene: 14. The CDR3 DNA follows: TGTGCCAGCAGCATTACATTCGGGCTAGCGGGAGATAATGAGCAGTTCTTC. It encodes CASSITFGLAGDNEQFF.

Notes on this clone: Germline is not matched at one junction end, which may reflect a read error. The chain carries TRBV7-7 and TRBJ2-1; 7 nucleotides line up with TRBD1. CDR3 length: 14 amino acids. In germline, CDR1 is SSHAT, CDR2 FNYEAQ (reference sequence). The CDR3 DNA is TGTGCTAGCAGCTTAGAACAGGGGTACAATGAGCAGTTCTTC. The encoded protein is CASSLEQGYNEQFF.

This sequence joins TRBV23-1 and TRBJ2-7; unclear D gene. TRBV23-1 is treated as an ORF (open reading frame) with a function not yet certain. This CDR3 region has 18 residues. V dropped 2 bases and J dropped 0 bases, with 20 bases sitting between them. As DNA, the CDR3 is TGCGCCAGCAGTCAACTTCAACCCCCAGGATCTAACTCCTACGAGCAGTACTTC. It specifies CASSQLQPPGSNSYEQYF.

The rearrangement joins TRBV11-2 to TRBJ2-7; the D gene is possibly TRBD1 (6 bases). V lost 4 bases and J lost 6, with 10 bases in between. The CDR3 has 12 amino acids. The germline V gene has CDR1 SGHAT and CDR2 FQNNGV. The CDR3 DNA reads TGTGCCAGCAGCTGGAGGACAGTCGAGCAGTACTTC. This sequence encodes CASSWRTVEQYF.